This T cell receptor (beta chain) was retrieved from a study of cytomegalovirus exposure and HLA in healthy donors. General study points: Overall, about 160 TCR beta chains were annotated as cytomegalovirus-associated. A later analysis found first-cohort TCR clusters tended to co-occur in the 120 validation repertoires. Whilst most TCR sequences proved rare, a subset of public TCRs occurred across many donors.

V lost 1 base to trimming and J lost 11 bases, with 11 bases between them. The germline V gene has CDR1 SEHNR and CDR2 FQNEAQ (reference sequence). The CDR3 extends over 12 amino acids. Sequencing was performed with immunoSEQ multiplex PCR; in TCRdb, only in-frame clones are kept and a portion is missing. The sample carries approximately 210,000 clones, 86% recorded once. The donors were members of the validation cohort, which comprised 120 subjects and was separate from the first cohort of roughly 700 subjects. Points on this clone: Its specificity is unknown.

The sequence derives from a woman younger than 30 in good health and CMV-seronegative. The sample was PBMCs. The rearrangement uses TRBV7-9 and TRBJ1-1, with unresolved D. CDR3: CASSLEGSSAFF. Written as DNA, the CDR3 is TGTGCCAGCAGCTTAGAAGGGAGCAGTGCTTTCTTT.